These 25 T cell receptor beta chains came from one sample sequenced in a study of molecular identifiers for immune sequencing clone quantification. TCRdb re-called the PCR reads with MiXCR, one entry per CDR3 protein. The table records about 320,000 distinct CDR3 sequences, around 21% of them present only once. Sequenced: naive CD8+ T cells from blood, with Jurkat cell RNA spiked in. Specified subset: FACS-sorted CD8+CD4-CCR7+CD45RA+ naive T cells. The receptors were sampled from a human donor in good health. Some libraries in this study had Jurkat cell RNA spiked in.

The CDR3 loop reads CASSESGQGYYGYTF. The CDR3 DNA reads as TGCGCCAGCAGTGAGTCGGGACAGGGATACTATGGCTACACCTTC. J is TRBJ1-2 and V is TRBV10-2, with 9 bases aligning to TRBD1. The CDR3 spans 15 residues. Germline CDR1 reads WSHSY; CDR2 reads SAAADI. V was pared by 0 bases and J by 3 bases, with 2 bases of the junction left unmatched.

This clonotype was recorded a few times. V gene TRBV3-1 combines with J gene TRBJ2-7, with D unresolved. V lost 2 bases and J lost 3, with 8 bases in between. The germline V gene encodes CDR1 LGHDT and CDR2 YNNKEL (reference sequence). This CDR3 has 13 amino acids. The CDR3 nucleotides read TGTGCCAGCAGCCAAAGGGTGAACTACGAGCAGTACTTC. Residues: CASSQRVNYEQYF.

In this sample, this clonotype turned up many times. The chain is built from TRBV6-1 and TRBJ2-1; 8 nucleotides agree with TRBD2. Germline values: CDR1 MNHNS, CDR2 SASEGT. This CDR3 is built from 17 residues. The ends lost 1 base at V and 5 bases at J; junction bases unmatched: 10. The CDR3 DNA sequence: TGTGCCAGCAGTGAAGAACTAGCGGCCCCTGTCAACAATGAGCAGTTCTTC. Its translation: CASSEELAAPVNNEQFF.

The chain uses TRBV6-6 and TRBJ1-1; no clear D. Deletions cut 7 bases from V and 6 bases from J, with 12 bases between. The CDR3 is 12 amino acids. The V gene's germline CDR1 is MNHNY and CDR2 SVGAGI (reference sequence). The CDR3 DNA reads as TGTGCCAGCACGTGGAGGTCTTCTGAAGCTTTCTTT. Translating gives CASTWRSSEAFF.

This clonotype was found many times. The rearrangement links TRBV10-3 to TRBJ1-1, with 7 bases identical to TRBD1. Germline V gene data show CDR1 as ENHRY and CDR2 as SYGVKD. Trimming at V came to 3 bases and at J to 6 bases, leaving 7 bases not matched to a gene. The CDR3 extends over 14 amino acids. The CDR3 DNA is TGTGCCATCAGTGACTCAGACAGGGCCGCTGAAGCTTTCTTT. It yields the protein CAISDSDRAAEAFF.

This clonotype was seen repeatedly, ten times or more. J is TRBJ2-7 and V is TRBV5-8; TRBD2 agrees at 9 bases. Germline V gene sequence: CDR1 SGHTS, CDR2 YDEGEE. V shed 4 bases, J shed 2 bases, and the junction held 7 bases outside the gene matches. This CDR3 comprises 15 residues. CDR3 nucleotide sequence: TGTGCCAGCAGCGAAGGACTAGCGAGGACCTACGAGCAGTACTTC. Its protein product is CASSEGLARTYEQYF.

On this clonotype: A much larger clone differs from this one at a single base, so this may be a read error. V gene TRBV25-1 combines with J gene TRBJ2-3, with no clear D. CDR3 length: 12 amino acids. Trimming took off 6 bases at V and 4 bases at J, with 8 bases between the two ends. CDR1 MGHDK and CDR2 SYGVNS come from the germline V gene. CDR3 sequence reads: CASRTLADTQYF. The CDR3 nucleotides read TGTGCCAGCAGGACCTTGGCAGATACGCAGTATTTT.

Many counts were recorded for this clonotype. This chain uses TRBV6-5 with TRBJ2-1; D is tentatively TRBD1 or TRBD2 (5 bases each). The CDR3 covers 13 residues. From germline, CDR1 is MNHEY and CDR2 SVGAGI. V was shortened by 5 bases and J by 5 bases, with 10 bases between the two germline ends. The CDR3 sequence: CASSRDGNNEQFF. CDR3 in DNA: TGTGCCAGCAGTAGGGACGGTAACAATGAGCAGTTCTTC.

The chain has TRBV3-1 and TRBJ2-2, with no clear D. This CDR3 contains 12 residues. Germline values: CDR1 LGHDT, CDR2 YNNKEL (reference sequence). V lost 1 base, J lost 9 bases, and 6 bases lay in between. The CDR3 bases are TGTGCCAGCAGCCAAGTGTCCTGGGAGCTGTTTTTT. It encodes CASSQVSWELFF.

This clonotype was seen many times. CDR3 amino acids: CSARSLAGASYEQYF. The CDR3 region has the DNA TGCAGTGCCCGTTCGCTAGCGGGGGCCTCCTACGAGCAGTACTTC. V gene TRBV20-1 combines with J gene TRBJ2-7, with 10 bases fitting TRBD2. This CDR3 has 15 residues. The germline CDR1 and CDR2 sequences are DFQATT and SNEGSKA (reference sequence). V shed 6 bases, J shed 0 bases, and the junction held 8 bases outside the gene matches.

Ten or more counts support this clonotype. This chain joins TRBV5-8 and TRBJ2-7, with 9 bases aligning to TRBD2. V lost 4 bases to trimming and J lost 2 bases; unmatched junction nucleotides: 4. Germline V lookup: CDR1 SGHTS, CDR2 YDEGEE. The CDR3 is 14 amino acids. The CDR3 sequence is CASSGREGPYEQYF. CDR3 coding DNA: TGTGCCAGCAGCGGGCGGGAGGGCCCCTACGAGCAGTACTTC.

This clonotype has at least ten counts. This chain connects TRBV5-6 to TRBJ2-3; 7 nucleotides agree with TRBD1. The CDR3 consists of 16 residues. The junction had 14 bases not matched to a gene; V was cut back by 5 bases and J by 5 bases. CDR1 SGHDT and CDR2 YYEEEE come from the germline V gene. The CDR3 region has the DNA TGTGCCAGCAGGGATAGGCAGGGGGTATTAATAGATACGCAGTATTTT. Protein sequence: CASRDRQGVLIDTQYF.

This clonotype was seen once. This may be a read error, as it is one base from a much larger clone. This chain uses TRBV7-9 with TRBJ1-4, with D possibly matching TRBD1 (5 bases). The CDR3 length is 16 residues. CDR1 is SEHNR and CDR2 is FQNEAQ in the germline V gene (reference sequence). In DNA, the CDR3 is TGTGCCGGCAGCCGAAGCCCACAGGACGGGGATGAAAAACTGTTTTTT. This codes for CAGSRSPQDGDEKLFF.

Only a few counts were recorded for this clonotype. This rearrangement joins TRBV27 to TRBJ2-2; 9 bases map to TRBD2. The junction had 3 bases not matched to a gene; V was cut back by 3 bases and J by 7 bases. CDR1 and CDR2 (germline): MNHEY, SMNVEV (reference sequence). This CDR3 contains 14 residues. The CDR3 nucleotides read TGTGCCAGCAGTTTGGGACTAGCTGGCGGGGAGCTGTTTTTT. Protein sequence: CASSLGLAGGELFF.

This clonotype was seen ten or more times. This chain connects TRBV14 to TRBJ2-3; D gene unclear. Germline V gene data show CDR1 as SGHDN and CDR2 as FVKESK. This CDR3 comprises 16 residues. The ends were cut back, 1 base at V and 4 bases at J, with 15 bases in the middle. CDR3: CASSQGSQPRADTQYF. CDR3 DNA: TGTGCCAGCAGCCAAGGTTCCCAACCCCGGGCAGATACGCAGTATTTT.

At least ten counts were recorded for this clonotype. V is TRBV28 and J is TRBJ1-1; D not resolved. Per germline, CDR1 MDHEN and CDR2 SYDVKM. CDR3 length: 10 amino acids. V was cut by 5 bases and J by 2 bases, with 0 bases left in between. CDR3 in amino acids: CASSNTEAFF. In nucleotides, the CDR3 is TGTGCCAGCAGTAACACTGAAGCTTTCTTT.

At least ten counts were recorded for this clonotype. J is TRBJ1-1 and V is TRBV7-9; TRBD1 is a possible D gene (5 bases). The germline V and J ends were trimmed by 4 bases and 3 bases, with 15 bases remaining between them. The CDR3 runs 15 residues. Per germline, CDR1 SEHNR and CDR2 FQNEAQ (reference sequence). CDR3 loop: CASSSPGQGYTEAFF. The DNA of the CDR3 is TGTGCCAGCAGCTCCCCAGGCCAGGGTTACACTGAAGCTTTCTTT. Supplemented by reference TRBV7-9 and TRBJ1-1, the full variable domain reads DTGVSQNPRHKITKRGQNVTFRCDPISEHNRLYWYRQTLGQGPEFLTYFQNEAQLEKSRLLSDRFSAERPKGSFSTLEIQRTEQGDSAMYLCASSSPGQGYTEAFFGQGTRLTVV.

This clonotype was counted only a few times. DNA for the CDR3: TGTGCTAGTGGCCGAGAGCGGGGCCAAGAGACCCAGTACTTC. Translated: CASGRERGQETQYF. The chain recombines TRBV12-5 with TRBJ2-5, with 7 bases identical to TRBD2. The CDR3 contains 14 residues. Unmatched junction bases numbered 5, after V lost 6 bases and J lost 1 base. The germline CDR1 and CDR2 sequences are LGHNT and FRNRAP.

This clonotype was detected many times. The CDR3 DNA reads as TGTGCCAGCAGCTCCGGTAATCTCCTACCCAATGAGCAGTTCTTC. It is translated as CASSSGNLLPNEQFF. The rearrangement joins TRBV7-2 to TRBJ2-1; D not resolved. This CDR3 has 15 residues. Germline V gene lookup returns CDR1 SGHTA and CDR2 FQGNSA. Trimming removed 4 bases at V and 6 bases at J, with 16 bases between.

Worth noting for this clonotype: Given a much more abundant clone one base away, this may be a read error. This is likely a read error, given that the CDR3 carries no conserved phenylalanine or tryptophan at its end. This CDR3 is CALRGPGPEAFI. Here the CDR3 DNA reads TGTGCCCTCAGGGGCCCCGGCCCTGAAGCTTTCATT. The chain employs TRBV19 and TRBJ1-1; the D gene is possibly TRBD1 (6 bases). V shed 11 bases and J shed 6 bases, with 16 bases lying between them. This CDR3 region has 12 residues. CDR1 and CDR2 (germline): LNHDA, SQIVND (reference sequence).

This clonotype was detected many times. The V call is TRBV4-1, the J call TRBJ2-7; D unclear. The V gene's germline CDR1 is MGHRA and CDR2 YSYEKL. This CDR3 region has 14 residues. V lost 0 bases, J lost 2 bases, and 8 bases lay in between. The CDR3 reads CASSQDNWAYEQYF. The CDR3 DNA reads TGCGCCAGCAGCCAAGATAATTGGGCCTACGAGCAGTACTTC.

This clonotype was observed many times. V usage is TRBV6-2 or TRBV6-3 and J usage is TRBJ1-4; D gene ambiguous. The CDR3 spans 14 residues. CDR1 is MNHEY, CDR2 SVGEGT, per germline. Trimming cost V 0 bases and J 5 bases, with 7 bases left between them. CDR3: CASSYSNQNEKLFF. The CDR3 DNA sequence: TGTGCCAGCAGTTACTCGAACCAGAATGAAAAACTGTTTTTT.

This clonotype was found a few times. The chain is built from TRBV30 and TRBJ1-5; 8 bases map to TRBD1. The junction had 10 bases not matched to a gene; V was cut back by 5 bases and J by 7 bases. The CDR3 is 14 residues long. Germline V CDR1 and CDR2: GTSNPN, SVGIG (reference sequence). The CDR3 region has the DNA TGTGCCTGGGCATTATCAGGGGGCGCCCAGCCCCAGCATTTT. Residues: CAWALSGGAQPQHF.

This clonotype appeared many times. The chain employs TRBV4-1 and TRBJ2-7, with D perhaps matching TRBD2 (5 bases). Germline V CDR1 and CDR2: MGHRA, YSYEKL. Between the trimmed V and J ends, which lost 4 bases and 6 bases, there was a span of 13 bases. CDR3 length: 13 residues. CDR3 loop: CASSRGGPTEQYF. The CDR3 DNA follows: TGCGCCAGCAGCCGCGGAGGACCTACCGAGCAGTACTTC.

Turning to this clonotype: A junction end diverges from the germline sequence, so it may reflect a read error. J is TRBJ1-1 and V is TRBV6-5; 9 bases align to TRBD1. There are 14 residues in the CDR3. CDR1 MNHEY and CDR2 SVGAGI come from the germline V gene. The CDR3 nucleotides are TGTGGCAGCAGTTACGACAGGGGGAGGACTGAAGCTTTCTTT. Translated, it gives CGSSYDRGRTEAFF.